Presented here are 18 T cell receptor beta chains from one specimen sequenced in a study of blood T cell repertoires in COVID-19. Produced via immunoSEQ multiplex PCR; TCRdb's table is partial and in-frame only. The sample carries 250,000 to 300,000 clones, 65% to 85% recorded once. The sample consisted of PBMCs or T cells enriched from blood (not recorded which). These receptors originate from a man in his forties or fifties who had recovered from COVID-19.

This clone was found a few times. The rearrangement joins TRBV10-1 to TRBJ2-1; a weak D match, TRBD1 (6 bases). V lost 2 bases, J lost 4 bases, and 6 bases lay in between. The CDR3 covers 13 residues. The V gene's germline CDR1 is WNHNN and CDR2 SYGVQD (reference sequence). The DNA of the CDR3 is TGCGCCAGCAGTGAGGGACAGTACAATGAGCAGTTCTTC. Encoded protein: CASSEGQYNEQFF.

This chain links TRBV9 with TRBJ1-3, with 9 nucleotides matching TRBD1. Per the germline V gene, CDR1 is SGDLS and CDR2 is YYNGEE. V shed 2 bases and J 0 bases; nucleotides not matched to a gene: 3. The CDR3 length is 16 residues. In DNA form, the CDR3 reads TGTGCCAGCAGCGTGGGGACAGGGAACTCTGGAAACACCATATATTTT. This translates into CASSVGTGNSGNTIYF.

A single count supports this clone. The chain links TRBV18 to TRBJ1-6, with TRBD1 identical over 7 bases. Germline CDR1 KGHSH, CDR2 LQKENI. The V gene end was trimmed by 4 bases and the J gene end by 10 bases; junction bases not matched to a gene: 13. The CDR3 loop spans 16 amino acids. The DNA for the CDR3 is TGTGCCAGCTCACGCGTAACAGGGGTTTCTAGCTCACCCCTCCACTTT. Translating gives CASSRVTGVSSSPLHF. The full variable domain, in which reference TRBV18 and TRBJ1-6 provide the parts outside the CDR3, is NAGVMQNPRHLVRRRGQEARLRCSPMKGHSHVYWYRQLPEEGLKFMVYLQKENIIDESGMPKERFSAEFPKEGPSILRIQQVVRGDSAAYFCASSRVTGVSSSPLHFGNGTRLTVT.

J is TRBJ1-5 and V is TRBV2; perhaps TRBD1 as D (6 bases). The CDR3 covers 15 residues. The germline V gene encodes CDR1 SNHLY and CDR2 FYNNEI. V gave up 6 bases and J gave up 3 bases, with 15 bases separating them. In nucleotides, the CDR3 is TGTGCCAGCAGGGAGGGGGGGATGGCCAATCAGCCCCAGCATTTT. This codes for CASREGGMANQPQHF.

This clone was seen just once. The chain is built from TRBV4-1 and TRBJ1-1; TRBD1 matches at 7 bases. The germline V gene has CDR1 MGHRA and CDR2 YSYEKL. J was trimmed by 7 bases and V by 5 bases; bases with no gene match: 13. The CDR3 sequence is 15 residues long. The CDR3 DNA sequence: TGCGCCAGCAGCTTCCGGCAGGGGGGATCGGATGAAGCTTTCTTT. It encodes CASSFRQGGSDEAFF.

The genes are TRBV9 and TRBJ1-6; 9 nucleotides agree with TRBD1. V lost 2 bases, J lost 13 bases, and 7 bases stayed unmatched. Germline V gene data show CDR1 as SGDLS and CDR2 as YYNGEE. This CDR3 is built from 14 residues. CDR3 sequence: CASSVRQGVNPLHF. CDR3 in DNA: TGTGCCAGCAGCGTCCGACAGGGGGTTAATCCCCTCCACTTT.

This rearrangement joins TRBV10-3 to TRBJ1-4; maybe TRBD1 (6 bases). Per germline, CDR1 ENHRY and CDR2 SYGVKD. The CDR3 is 14 residues long. V lost 6 bases and J lost 10, with 18 bases in between. DNA for the CDR3: TGTGCCATCAGACAAGATCTTGGGGGCGGAAAACTGTTTTTT. This encodes CAIRQDLGGGKLFF.

This chain links TRBV7-9 with TRBJ2-6, with 7 nucleotides matching TRBD2. The CDR3 length is 16 residues. Trimming removed 5 bases from V and 2 bases from J; junction bases left unmatched: 6. CDR1 and CDR2 from the germline V gene are SEHNR and FQNEAQ (reference sequence). DNA for the CDR3: TGTGCCAGCAGCAAACGACGGGGGGCTGGGGCCAACGTCCTGACTTTC. Translation gives CASSKRRGAGANVLTF.

This clone was seen a single time. V is TRBV7-3 and J is TRBJ2-1; 10 positions match TRBD2. V lost 4 bases, J lost 7 bases, and 7 bases stayed unmatched. There are 15 residues in the CDR3. Germline V gene lookup returns CDR1 SGHTA and CDR2 FQGTGA. In DNA form, the CDR3 reads TGTGCCAGCAGCTACAGCGGGGGGGCTCAGAATGAGCAGTTCTTC. Its protein is CASSYSGGAQNEQFF.

The chain links TRBV30 to TRBJ1-6, with 7 bases identical to TRBD1. The germline V gene has CDR1 GTSNPN and CDR2 SVGIG (reference sequence). The length of the CDR3 is 13 residues. The junction had 4 bases not matched to a gene; V was cut back by 3 bases and J by 8 bases. The CDR3 nucleotides are TGTGCCTGGAGGGGACAGCAAGATTCACCCCTCCACTTT. It is translated as CAWRGQQDSPLHF. The full variable domain, in which reference TRBV30 and TRBJ1-6 provide the parts outside the CDR3, is SQTIHQWPATLVQPVGSPLSLECTVEGTSNPNLYWYRQAAGRGLQLLFYSVGIGQISSEVPQNLSASRPQDRQFILSSKKLLLSDSGFYLCAWRGQQDSPLHFGNGTRLTVT.

A single count supports this clone. J is TRBJ2-3 and V is TRBV19; D remains unclear. Per germline, CDR1 LNHDA and CDR2 SQIVND (reference sequence). The length of the CDR3 is 15 residues. V shed 6 bases and J shed 0 bases, with 13 bases lying between them. As DNA, the CDR3 is TGTGCCAGTAGCATGACACCACATAGCACAGATACGCAGTATTTT. Translated, it gives CASSMTPHSTDTQYF.

V usage is TRBV11-2 and J usage is TRBJ2-1; tentative D call: TRBD2 (6 bases). Germline V CDR1 and CDR2: SGHAT, FQNNGV. V lost 0 bases and J 7 bases, leaving 7 bases between the germline ends. This CDR3 region has 13 residues. CDR3 sequence (DNA): TGTGCCAGCAGCTTAGATGGGAGGAATGAGCAGTTCTTC. Its translation: CASSLDGRNEQFF.

About this clone itself: One end of the junction is discordant with germline, which a read error may explain. The chain employs TRBV7-7 and TRBJ2-7; TRBD2 might be the D (6 bases). The CDR3 has 13 residues. Looked up from germline, CDR1 is SSHAT and CDR2 is FNYEAQ (reference sequence). For the CDR3, the DNA is TGTGCTAGCAGCCCAGGGACTTTCTACGAGCAGTACTTC. It specifies CASSPGTFYEQYF.

The rearrangement links TRBV6-5 to TRBJ2-7; 7 nucleotides line up with TRBD2. Germline V gene lookup returns CDR1 MNHEY and CDR2 SVGAGI. The V gene end was trimmed by 6 bases and the J gene end by 7 bases; junction bases not matched to a gene: 12. The CDR3 loop spans 14 amino acids. The chain's CDR3 is CASSSGGGFREQYF. Here the CDR3 DNA reads TGTGCCAGCAGCTCTGGGGGGGGTTTCAGGGAGCAGTACTTC.

V and J are TRBV19 and TRBJ1-1; D gene unclear. CDR3 size: 15 residues. Per germline, CDR1 LNHDA and CDR2 SQIVND (reference sequence). Trimming shortened V by 1 base and J by 3 bases, and 12 bases separated the two germline ends. CDR3 nucleotides: TGTGCCAGTAGTATAGGTCCCAGGCTGGACACTGAAGCTTTCTTT. This gives the protein CASSIGPRLDTEAFF.

This chain joins TRBV10-2 and TRBJ2-7; possibly TRBD2 for D (5 bases). CDR1 and CDR2 from the germline V gene are WSHSY and SAAADI. This CDR3 is built from 14 residues. V lost 4 bases and J 0 bases, leaving 10 bases between the germline ends. The CDR3 sequence is CASSAPGNSYEQYF. CDR3 DNA sequence: TGCGCCAGCAGTGCTCCGGGAAACTCCTACGAGCAGTACTTC.

This chain links TRBV13 with TRBJ2-7, with 9 nucleotides matching TRBD2. Germline V lookup: CDR1 PRHDT, CDR2 FYEKMQ (reference sequence). CDR3 length: 16 residues. V trimming: 5 bases; J trimming: 5 bases; junction bases outside the gene matches: 13. Written as DNA, the CDR3 is TGTGCCAGCAGCCTCATCGCGGGAGGGGTTCAGGACGAGCAGTACTTC. Its protein product is CASSLIAGGVQDEQYF.

This clone was picked up one time. The chain is built from TRBV5-1 and TRBJ2-7; no reliable D call. Trimming removed 0 bases at V and 3 bases at J, with 7 bases between. CDR3 length: 13 residues. CDR1 and CDR2 (germline): SGHRS, YFSETQ. CDR3 region: CASSLGGGYEQYF. CDR3 DNA sequence: TGCGCCAGCAGCTTGGGAGGTGGCTACGAGCAGTACTTC.